The source of this T cell receptor (beta chain) is a study of shared clonotypes between healthy human individuals. Per the study methods: Junction-only sequences without quality scores were provided by ImmunoSEQ, so filtering was different. TCRdb keeps only in-frame clones here, not all; method: immunoSEQ multiplex PCR. That table gives V, J and clone size, and the DNA gave D and trimming. The data contain approximately 2,200,000 clones, about 92% of them singletons. With respect to this clone: The antigen is not known. Other nucleotide sequences in the sample specify the same CDR3.

Findings and limits, study-wide: Blood was the only sampled material, and tissue repertoires likely differ. Between a few donors, naive CD4 clonotypes were shared at a level of about 5%.

Germline trimming cut 5 bases from V and 1 base from J; bases unmatched to any gene: 3. CDR3 length equals 14 residues. CDR1 is SGHVS, CDR2 FQNEAQ, per germline. Positive CCR7 selection of CD45RO-negative cells yielded the naive CD8 cells, and terminally differentiated effector memory CD45RA+ cells were excluded. This receptor was taken from a man aged 18 to 29 in good health. Some clones in this sample may be carry-over from other donors' samples. V usage is TRBV7-8 and J usage is TRBJ2-7, with 9 positions matching TRBD1. The material sequenced was naive CD8+ T cells from PBMCs. CDR3 sequence: CASSPGTGSYEQYF. CDR3 sequence (DNA): TGTGCCAGCAGCCCAGGGACAGGGTCCTACGAGCAGTACTTC.